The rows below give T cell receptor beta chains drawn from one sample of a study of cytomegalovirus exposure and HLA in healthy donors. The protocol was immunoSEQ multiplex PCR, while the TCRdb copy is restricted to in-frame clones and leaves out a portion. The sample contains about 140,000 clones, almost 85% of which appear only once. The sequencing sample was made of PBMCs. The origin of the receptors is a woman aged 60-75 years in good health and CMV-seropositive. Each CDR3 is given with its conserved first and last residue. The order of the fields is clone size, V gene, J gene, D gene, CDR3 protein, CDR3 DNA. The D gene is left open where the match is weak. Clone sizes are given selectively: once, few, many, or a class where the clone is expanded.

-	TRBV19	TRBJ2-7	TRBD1	CASSTPGGQGRGEQYF	TGTGCCAGTAGTACCCCTGGGGGACAGGGTCGGGGCGAGCAGTACTTC
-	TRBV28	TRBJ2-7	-	CASSSTGSYEQYF	TGTGCCAGCAGTTCGACAGGTAGCTACGAGCAGTACTTC
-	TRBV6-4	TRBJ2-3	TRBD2	CASSQLAGGSTDTQYF	TGTGCCAGCAGCCAGCTAGCGGGAGGTAGCACAGATACGCAGTATTTT
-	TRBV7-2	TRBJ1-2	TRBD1	CASSAVTGSYGYTF	TGTGCCAGCAGCGCCGTGACAGGGAGCTATGGCTACACCTTC
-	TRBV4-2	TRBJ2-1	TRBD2	CASSQARTSGSSDEQFF	TGTGCCAGCAGCCAGGCTCGGACTAGCGGGAGTTCAGATGAGCAGTTCTTC
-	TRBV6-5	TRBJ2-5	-	CASSYSAGKGETQYF	TGTGCCAGCAGTTACTCGGCAGGGAAGGGAGAGACCCAGTACTTC
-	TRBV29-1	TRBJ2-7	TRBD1	CSAGTGASYEQYF	TGCAGCGCTGGGACAGGGGCCTCCTACGAGCAGTACTTC
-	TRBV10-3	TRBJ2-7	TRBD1	CAISDRTGTGDGEQYF	TGTGCCATCAGTGACCGAACCGGGACAGGGGATGGTGAGCAGTACTTC
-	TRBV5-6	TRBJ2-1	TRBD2	CASSLLPGGPNNEQFF	TGTGCCAGCAGCTTGTTACCGGGAGGGCCCAACAATGAGCAGTTCTTC
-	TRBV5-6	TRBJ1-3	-	CASSSTGSSGNTIYF	TGTGCCAGCAGCTCTACAGGGAGCTCTGGAAACACCATATATTTT
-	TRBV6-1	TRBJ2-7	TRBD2	CASTLAGVNYEQYF	TGTGCCAGCACCCTAGCGGGAGTTAACTACGAGCAGTACTTC
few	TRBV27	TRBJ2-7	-	CASSLLGFSHEQYF	TGTGCCAGCAGTTTATTGGGCTTCTCCCACGAGCAGTACTTC
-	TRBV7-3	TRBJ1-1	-	CASSFVPNTEAFF	TGTGCCAGCAGCTTTGTCCCAAACACTGAAGCTTTCTTT
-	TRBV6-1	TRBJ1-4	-	CASSERGLSNEKLFF	TGTGCCAGCAGTGAAAGGGGCCTCTCTAATGAAAAACTGTTTTTT
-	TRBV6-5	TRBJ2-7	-	CASSYSGGRGEQYF	TGTGCCAGCAGTTACTCAGGGGGGCGGGGGGAGCAGTACTTC
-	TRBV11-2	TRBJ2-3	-	CASSPTVDTQYF	TGTGCCAGCAGCCCGACAGTAGATACGCAGTATTTT
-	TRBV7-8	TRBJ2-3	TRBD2	CASSLGAGGRTDTQYF	TGTGCCAGCAGCTTGGGGGCGGGAGGTAGAACAGATACGCAGTATTTT
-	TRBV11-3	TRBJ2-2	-	CASSRTRNTGELFF	TGTGCCAGCAGCCGGACTCGAAACACCGGGGAGCTGTTTTTT
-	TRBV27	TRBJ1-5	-	CASSLRGTQYSNQPQHF	TGTGCCAGCAGTTTACGGGGGACCCAATATAGCAATCAGCCCCAGCATTTT
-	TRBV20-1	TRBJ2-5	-	CSARSRETQYF	TGCAGTGCTAGATCCAGGGAGACCCAGTACTTC
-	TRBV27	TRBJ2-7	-	CASSRGPEQYF	TGTGCCAGCAGTCGAGGCCCCGAGCAGTACTTC
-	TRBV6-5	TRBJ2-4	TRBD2	CASSPPRTAGDIQYF	TGTGCCAGCAGCCCGCCTCGAACGGCGGGAGACATTCAGTACTTC
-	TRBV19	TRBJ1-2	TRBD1	CASGSGTGNGYTF	TGTGCCAGTGGGTCCGGGACAGGTAATGGCTACACCTTC
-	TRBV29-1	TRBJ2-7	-	CSVQKTGYEQYF	TGCAGCGTTCAGAAGACTGGATACGAGCAGTACTTC
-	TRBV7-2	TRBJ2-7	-	CASSLGQLSYEQYF	TGTGCCAGCAGCTTGGGGCAGCTCTCCTACGAGCAGTACTTC
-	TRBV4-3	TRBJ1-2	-	CASSQEARGNYGYTF	TGCGCCAGCAGCCAAGAAGCCAGGGGTAACTATGGCTACACTTTC
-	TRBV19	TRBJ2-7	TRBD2	CASRPASGSSYEQYF	TGTGCCAGTAGGCCCGCTAGCGGAAGCTCCTACGAGCAGTACTTC
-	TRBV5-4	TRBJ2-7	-	CASSLIELSYEQYF	TGTGCCAGCAGCTTGATCGAACTGTCCTACGAGCAGTACTTC
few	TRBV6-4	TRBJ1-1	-	CASSDTRKGGAAFF	TGTGCCAGCAGTGACACCCGAAAAGGGGGAGCAGCTTTCTTT
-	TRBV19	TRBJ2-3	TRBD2	CASSIGGSGRSDTQYF	TGTGCCAGTAGTATAGGTGGTAGCGGGAGATCAGATACGCAGTATTTT
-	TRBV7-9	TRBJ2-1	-	CASRSIPQGYNEQFF	TGTGCCAGCAGGTCAATACCTCAGGGATACAATGAGCAGTTCTTC
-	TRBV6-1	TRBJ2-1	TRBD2	CASSPGGSGRDEQFF	TGTGCCAGCAGTCCTGGGGGGAGCGGGAGAGATGAGCAGTTCTTC
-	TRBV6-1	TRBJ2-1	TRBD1	CASSAYRGSSYNEQFF	TGTGCCAGCAGTGCCTACAGGGGGAGCTCCTACAATGAGCAGTTCTTC
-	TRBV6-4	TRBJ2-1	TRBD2	CASTPLAGDPYNEQFF	TGTGCCAGCACCCCACTAGCGGGAGATCCCTACAATGAGCAGTTCTTC
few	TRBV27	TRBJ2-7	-	CASSLKAGRTYEQYF	TGTGCCAGCAGTTTAAAGGCAGGGAGGACCTACGAGCAGTACTTC
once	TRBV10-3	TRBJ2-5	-	CAIRKKGAWETQYF	TGTGCCATCAGGAAGAAAGGGGCCTGGGAGACCCAGTACTTC
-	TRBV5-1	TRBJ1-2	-	CASSLGRARGYTF	TGCGCCAGCAGCTTGGGGCGGGCCCGTGGCTACACCTTC
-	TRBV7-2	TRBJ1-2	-	CASSLGWQGSRYGYTF	TGTGCCAGCAGCTTAGGGTGGCAGGGGAGTCGCTATGGCTACACCTTC
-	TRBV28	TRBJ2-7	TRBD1	CASRPTGQGSNEQYF	TGTGCCAGCAGACCCACTGGACAGGGTTCCAACGAGCAGTACTTC
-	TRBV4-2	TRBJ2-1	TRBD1	CASSQGVGTGINEQFF	TGTGCCAGCAGCCAAGGGGTAGGGACAGGGATCAATGAGCAGTTCTTC
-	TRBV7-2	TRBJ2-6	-	CASSLRGGAGANVLTF	TGTGCCAGCAGCCTGAGGGGGGGAGCTGGGGCCAACGTCCTGACTTTC
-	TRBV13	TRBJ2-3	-	CASSLAWRGSTDTQYF	TGTGCCAGCAGCTTAGCGTGGCGGGGTAGCACAGATACGCAGTATTTT
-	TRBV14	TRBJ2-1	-	CASSQEPGWANEQFF	TGTGCCAGCAGCCAAGAACCAGGGTGGGCCAATGAGCAGTTCTTC
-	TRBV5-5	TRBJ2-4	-	CASSPGLAFEYF	TGTGCCAGCAGCCCGGGACTTGCCTTTGAGTACTTC
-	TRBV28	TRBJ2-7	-	CASEGSGVSYEQYF	TGTGCCAGCGAGGGGTCGGGAGTCTCCTACGAGCAGTACTTC